The 2 T cell receptor beta chains in this list originate from one sample, sequenced in a study of CD4 and CD8 cells across lung adenocarcinoma regions. TCRdb passed the PCR reads through MiXCR, listing each CDR3 protein once. The data hold 20,000 or so distinct CDR3 sequences, with approximately 50% observed a single time. Material for sequencing was CD8+ T cells from the margin of a lung tumor. These receptors came from a male donor with lung adenocarcinoma. The CD4 and CD8 labels of this study may be unreliable.

This clonotype was picked up a small number of times. The genes are TRBV6-1 and TRBJ2-5, with 9 positions matching TRBD2. V lost 6 bases and J lost 5; bases outside the gene matches: 4. Per germline, CDR1 MNHNS and CDR2 SASEGT. The CDR3 has 13 residues. The CDR3 sequence is CASRTSGGETQYF. The DNA for the CDR3 is TGTGCCAGCAGGACTAGCGGAGGGGAGACCCAGTACTTC.

The rearrangement uses TRBV6-1 and TRBJ2-2; D tentatively reads TRBD1 or TRBD2 (5 bases each). V gave up 5 bases and J gave up 0 bases, with 13 bases separating them. The germline CDR1 and CDR2 sequences are MNHNS and SASEGT. The CDR3 extends over 16 amino acids. The CDR3 protein is CASSPRDAANTGELFF. The CDR3 DNA follows: TGTGCCAGCAGTCCCCGGGACGCCGCGAACACCGGGGAGCTGTTTTTT.